This passage covers 9 T cell receptor beta chains from one sample sequenced in a study of blood T cell repertoires in COVID-19. Measured with immunoSEQ multiplex PCR; TCRdb has only the in-frame clones, and not every one. The data contain around 210,000 clones, approximately 85% of them singletons. Sequencing input: peripheral blood. The receptors come from a man in his forties or fifties with COVID-19, enrolled during active disease.

This chain links TRBV12-3 or TRBV12-4 with TRBJ1-4; 10 bases match TRBD1. After removal of 8 bases from V and 8 bases from J, the junction contained 5 bases not matched to a gene. The length of the CDR3 is 13 residues. Written as DNA, the CDR3 is TGTGCCAGCCGACAGGGGGCAGGGGAAAAACTGTTTTTT. Its translation: CASRQGAGEKLFF.

The chain employs TRBV6-2 or TRBV6-3 and TRBJ1-5; TRBD1 aligns across 7 bases. The germline gives CDR1 MNHEY, CDR2 SVGEGT. The CDR3 length is 15 residues. V shed 0 bases, J shed 1 base, and the junction held 0 bases outside the gene matches. The CDR3 DNA reads as TGTGCCAGCAGTTACTCGGGACAGAGCAATCAGCCCCAGCATTTT. It yields the protein CASSYSGQSNQPQHF.

This clone has just a few counts. Relative to the germline gene, one junction end is altered; a read error may explain this. The chain has TRBV7-2 and TRBJ2-5; maybe TRBD2 (6 bases). In germline, CDR1 is SGHTA, CDR2 FQGNSA. This CDR3 contains 14 residues. CDR3 DNA: TGTGCCAGCAGCATAGCGTCCGGAGGGGAGACCCAGTACTTC. It encodes CASSIASGGETQYF.

This clone was counted between two and nine times. The chain has TRBV14 and TRBJ1-4; D gene ambiguous. The CDR3 loop spans 15 amino acids. Trimming stripped 1 base from V and 3 bases from J, with 9 bases between. Germline CDR1 is SGHDN and CDR2 is FVKESK. The CDR3 is CASSQVRGPNEKLFF. DNA of the CDR3: TGTGCCAGCAGCCAAGTACGGGGTCCTAATGAAAAACTGTTTTTT.

This chain joins TRBV7-6 and TRBJ1-5; D remains ambiguous. Trimming took 1 base from V and 7 from J, leaving 8 bases between them. This CDR3 is built from 13 residues. Germline CDR1 SGHVS, CDR2 FNYEAQ. CDR3 region: CASSLGGSQPQHF. In nucleotides, the CDR3 is TGTGCCAGCAGCTTAGGCGGAAGCCAGCCCCAGCATTTT. Looking up the rest from reference TRBV7-6 and TRBJ1-5 gives the full variable domain: GAGVSQSPRYKVTKRGQDVALRCDPISGHVSLYWYRQALGQGPEFLTYFNYEAQQDKSGLPNDRFSAERPEGSISTLTIQRTEQRDSAMYRCASSLGGSQPQHFGDGTRLSIL.

This clone was counted once. The chain joins TRBV7-8 to TRBJ1-4, with 7 bases matching TRBD1. With 3 bases clipped from V and 14 bases from J, the junction kept 24 bases outside the gene matches. The CDR3 spans 18 residues. Germline CDR1 and CDR2: SGHVS and FQNEAQ. The CDR3 sequence is CASSFSGGQLGSQISLFF. Here the CDR3 DNA reads TGTGCCAGCAGCTTTAGTGGGGGACAGCTCGGGTCCCAGATCTCCCTGTTTTTT.

This rearrangement joins TRBV5-1 to TRBJ1-3, with TRBD1 matching over 8 bases. This CDR3 contains 16 residues. With 0 bases clipped from V and 5 bases from J, the junction kept 7 bases outside the gene matches. Germline lookup yields CDR1 SGHRS and CDR2 YFSETQ. The CDR3 DNA is TGCGCCAGCAGCTTGGAGTACAGGGGGGAGAGAAACACCATATATTTT. Residues: CASSLEYRGERNTIYF.

CDR3 DNA sequence: TGTGCCAGCAGTTCAGGACAGGGAAGGCGACTAGCGGACAATGAGCAGTTCTTC. This translates into CASSSGQGRRLADNEQFF. V and J are TRBV27 and TRBJ2-1; possible D gene TRBD2, 9 bases. Germline CDR1 reads MNHEY; CDR2 reads SMNVEV (reference sequence). Trimming shortened V by 4 bases and J by 5 bases, and 24 bases separated the two germline ends. The CDR3 is 18 amino acids.

This clone was recorded once. V gene TRBV6-1 combines with J gene TRBJ2-1; TRBD1 might be the D (6 bases). Between the trimmed V and J ends, which lost 3 bases and 7 bases, there was a span of 13 bases. CDR3 length: 14 residues. Germline values: CDR1 MNHNS, CDR2 SASEGT. The CDR3, as DNA: TGTGCCAGCAGTGACGGGGCAGGGGTTAATGAGCAGTTCTTC. Translated: CASSDGAGVNEQFF.